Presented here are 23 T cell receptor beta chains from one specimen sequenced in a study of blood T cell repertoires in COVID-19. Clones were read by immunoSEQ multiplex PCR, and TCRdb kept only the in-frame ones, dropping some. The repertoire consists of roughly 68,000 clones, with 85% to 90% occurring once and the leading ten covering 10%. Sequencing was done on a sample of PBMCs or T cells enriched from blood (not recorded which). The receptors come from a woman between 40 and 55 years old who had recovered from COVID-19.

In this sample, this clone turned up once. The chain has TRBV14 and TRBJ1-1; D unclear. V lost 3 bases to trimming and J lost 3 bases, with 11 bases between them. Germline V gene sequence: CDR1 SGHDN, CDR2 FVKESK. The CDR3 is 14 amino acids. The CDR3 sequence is CASSQLPGDTEAFF. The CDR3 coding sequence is TGTGCCAGCAGCCAGTTACCCGGGGACACTGAAGCTTTCTTT. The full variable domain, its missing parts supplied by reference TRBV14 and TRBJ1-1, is EAGVTQFPSHSVIEKGQTVTLRCDPISGHDNLYWYRRVMGKEIKFLLHFVKESKQDESGMPNNRFLAERTGGTYSTLKVQPAELEDSGVYFCASSQLPGDTEAFFGQGTRLTVV.

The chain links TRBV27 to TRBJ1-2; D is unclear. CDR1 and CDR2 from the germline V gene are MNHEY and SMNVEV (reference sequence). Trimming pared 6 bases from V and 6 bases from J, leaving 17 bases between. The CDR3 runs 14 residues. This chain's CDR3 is CASSPGRWKHGYTF. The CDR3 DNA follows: TGTGCCAGCAGCCCGGGGAGGTGGAAACATGGCTACACCTTC.

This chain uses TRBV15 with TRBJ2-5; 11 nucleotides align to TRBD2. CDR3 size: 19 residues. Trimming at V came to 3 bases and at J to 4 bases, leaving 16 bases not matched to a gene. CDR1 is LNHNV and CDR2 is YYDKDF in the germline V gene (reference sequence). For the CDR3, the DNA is TGTGCCACCAGCAGCCCCTTGGCACTAGCGGGGGAAATGGGAGAGACCCAGTACTTC. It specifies CATSSPLALAGEMGETQYF.

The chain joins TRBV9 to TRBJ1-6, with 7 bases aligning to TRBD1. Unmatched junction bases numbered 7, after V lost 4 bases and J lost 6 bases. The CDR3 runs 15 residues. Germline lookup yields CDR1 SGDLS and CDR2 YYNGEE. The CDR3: CASSTSGGSNSPLHF. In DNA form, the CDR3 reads TGTGCCAGCAGCACATCAGGGGGTTCTAATTCACCCCTCCACTTT.

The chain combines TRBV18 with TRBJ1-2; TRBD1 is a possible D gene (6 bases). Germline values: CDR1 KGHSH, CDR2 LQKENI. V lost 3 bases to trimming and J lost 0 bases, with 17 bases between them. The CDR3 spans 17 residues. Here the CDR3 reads CASSPLLQGTTNYGYTF. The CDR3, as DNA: TGTGCCAGCTCACCTTTACTTCAGGGGACGACTAACTATGGCTACACCTTC.

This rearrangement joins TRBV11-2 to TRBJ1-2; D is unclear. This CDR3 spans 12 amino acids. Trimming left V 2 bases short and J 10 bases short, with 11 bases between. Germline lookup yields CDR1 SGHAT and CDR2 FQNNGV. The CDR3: CASSLSGFDYTF. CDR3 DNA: TGTGCCAGCAGCTTATCGGGATTTGACTACACCTTC.

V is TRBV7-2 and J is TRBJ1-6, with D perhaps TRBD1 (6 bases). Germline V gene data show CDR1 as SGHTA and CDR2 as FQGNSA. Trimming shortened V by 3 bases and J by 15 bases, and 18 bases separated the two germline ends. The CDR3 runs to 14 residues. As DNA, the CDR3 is TGTGCCAGCAGCTTTCATTCAGTCGACAGGCGCCTCCACTTT. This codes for CASSFHSVDRRLHF. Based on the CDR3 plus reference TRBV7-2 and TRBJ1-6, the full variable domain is GAGVSQSPSNKVTEKGKDVELRCDPISGHTALYWYRQSLGQGLEFLIYFQGNSAPDKSGLPSDRFSAERTGGSVSTLTIQRTQQEDSAVYLCASSFHSVDRRLHFGNGTRLTVT.

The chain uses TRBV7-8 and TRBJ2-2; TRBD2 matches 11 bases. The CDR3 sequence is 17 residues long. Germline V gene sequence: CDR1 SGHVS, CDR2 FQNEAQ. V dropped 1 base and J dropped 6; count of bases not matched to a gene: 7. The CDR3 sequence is CASSLVVTSGGPGELFF. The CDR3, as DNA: TGTGCCAGCAGCTTAGTAGTTACTAGCGGGGGACCCGGGGAGCTGTTTTTT.

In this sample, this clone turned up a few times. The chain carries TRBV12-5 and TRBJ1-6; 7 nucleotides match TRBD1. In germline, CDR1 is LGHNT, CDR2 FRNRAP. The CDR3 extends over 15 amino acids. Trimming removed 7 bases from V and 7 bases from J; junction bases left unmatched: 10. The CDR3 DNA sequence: TGTGCTAGTGCCGATCGGGGCAGGGGGAATTCACCCCTCCACTTT. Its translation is CASADRGRGNSPLHF.

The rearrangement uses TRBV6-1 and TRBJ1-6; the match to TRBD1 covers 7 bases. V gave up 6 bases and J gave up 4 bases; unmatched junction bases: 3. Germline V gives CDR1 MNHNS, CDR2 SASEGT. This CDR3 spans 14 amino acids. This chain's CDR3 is CASRLQGYNSPLHF. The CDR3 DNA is TGTGCCAGCAGGCTACAGGGGTATAATTCACCCCTCCACTTT.

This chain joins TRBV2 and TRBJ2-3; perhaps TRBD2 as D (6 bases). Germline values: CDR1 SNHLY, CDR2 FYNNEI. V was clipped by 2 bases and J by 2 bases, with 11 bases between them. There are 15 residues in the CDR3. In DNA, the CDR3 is TGTGCCAGCAGTGAAAACGGACTAATCACAGATACGCAGTATTTT. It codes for CASSENGLITDTQYF.

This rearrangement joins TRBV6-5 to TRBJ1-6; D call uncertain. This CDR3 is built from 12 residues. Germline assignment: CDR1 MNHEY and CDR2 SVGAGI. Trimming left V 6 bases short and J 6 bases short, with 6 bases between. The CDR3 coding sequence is TGTGCCAGCAGCAGATCTAATTCACCCCTCCACTTT. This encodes CASSRSNSPLHF.

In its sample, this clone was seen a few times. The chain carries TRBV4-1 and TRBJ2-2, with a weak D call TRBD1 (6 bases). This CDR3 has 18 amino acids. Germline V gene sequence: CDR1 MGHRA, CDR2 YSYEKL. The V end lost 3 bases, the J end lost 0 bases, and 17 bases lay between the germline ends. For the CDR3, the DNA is TGCGCCAGCAGCCATCCGCGCCCAGGGGTCCCGAACACCGGGGAGCTGTTTTTT. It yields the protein CASSHPRPGVPNTGELFF.

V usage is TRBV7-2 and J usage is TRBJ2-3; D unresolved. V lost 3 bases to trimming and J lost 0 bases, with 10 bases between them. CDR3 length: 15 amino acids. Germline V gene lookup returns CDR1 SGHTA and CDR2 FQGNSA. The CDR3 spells CASSFTTPSTDTQYF. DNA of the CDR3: TGTGCCAGCAGCTTTACGACACCCAGCACAGATACGCAGTATTTT.

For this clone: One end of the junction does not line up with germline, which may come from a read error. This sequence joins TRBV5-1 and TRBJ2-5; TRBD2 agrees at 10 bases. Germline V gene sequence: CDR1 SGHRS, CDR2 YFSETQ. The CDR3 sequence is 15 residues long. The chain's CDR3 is CARSLASGGGETQYF. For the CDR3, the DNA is TGCGCCCGCAGCTTGGCCAGCGGGGGGGGAGAGACCCAGTACTTC.

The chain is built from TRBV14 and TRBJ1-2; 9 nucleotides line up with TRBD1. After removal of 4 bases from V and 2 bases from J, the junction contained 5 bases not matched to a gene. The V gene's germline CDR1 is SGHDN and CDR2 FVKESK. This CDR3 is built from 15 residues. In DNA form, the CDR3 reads TGTGCCAGCAGCCGGGGACAGGGAGGGAACTATGGCTACACCTTC. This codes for CASSRGQGGNYGYTF.

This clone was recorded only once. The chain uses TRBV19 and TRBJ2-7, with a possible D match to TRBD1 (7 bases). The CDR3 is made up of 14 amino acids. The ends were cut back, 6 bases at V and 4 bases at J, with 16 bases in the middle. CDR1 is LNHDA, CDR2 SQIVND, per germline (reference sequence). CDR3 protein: CASSLAGGSYEQYF. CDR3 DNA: TGTGCCAGTAGCCTGGCAGGGGGGAGTTACGAGCAGTACTTC.

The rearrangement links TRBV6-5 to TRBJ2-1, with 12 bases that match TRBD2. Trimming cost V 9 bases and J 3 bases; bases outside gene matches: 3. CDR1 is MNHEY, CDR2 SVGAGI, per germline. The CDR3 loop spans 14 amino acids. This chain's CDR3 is CASTSGGIYNEQFF. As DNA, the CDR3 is TGTGCCAGTACTAGCGGGGGGATCTACAATGAGCAGTTCTTC.

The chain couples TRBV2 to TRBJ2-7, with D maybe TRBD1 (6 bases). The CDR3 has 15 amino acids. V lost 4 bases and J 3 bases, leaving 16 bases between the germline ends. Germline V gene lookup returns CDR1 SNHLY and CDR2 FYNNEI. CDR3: CASSGKGQGHYEQYF. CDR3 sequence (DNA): TGTGCCAGCAGTGGGAAGGGTCAGGGACACTACGAGCAGTACTTC.

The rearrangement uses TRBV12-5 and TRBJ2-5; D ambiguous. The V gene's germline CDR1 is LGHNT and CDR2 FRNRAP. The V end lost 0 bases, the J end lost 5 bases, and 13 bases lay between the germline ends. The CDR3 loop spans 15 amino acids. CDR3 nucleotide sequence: TGTGCTAGTGGTTTGGTACGTTCCGGTCGGGAGACCCAGTACTTC. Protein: CASGLVRSGRETQYF.

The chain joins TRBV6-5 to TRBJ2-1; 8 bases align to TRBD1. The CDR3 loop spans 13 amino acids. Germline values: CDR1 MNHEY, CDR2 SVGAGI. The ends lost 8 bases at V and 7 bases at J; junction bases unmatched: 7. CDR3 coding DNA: TGTGCCAGCGTCTGGACAGGGAGAAATGAGCAGTTCTTC. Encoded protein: CASVWTGRNEQFF.

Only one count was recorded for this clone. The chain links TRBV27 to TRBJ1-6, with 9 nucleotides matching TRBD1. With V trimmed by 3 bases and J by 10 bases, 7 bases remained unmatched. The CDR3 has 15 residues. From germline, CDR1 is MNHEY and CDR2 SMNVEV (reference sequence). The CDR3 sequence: CASSLTGQGYSPLHF. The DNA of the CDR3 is TGTGCCAGCAGTTTGACGGGACAGGGTTACTCACCCCTCCACTTT.

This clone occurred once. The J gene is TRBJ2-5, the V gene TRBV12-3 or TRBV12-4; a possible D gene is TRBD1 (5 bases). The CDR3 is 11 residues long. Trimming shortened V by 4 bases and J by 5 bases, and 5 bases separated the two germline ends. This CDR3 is CASSSGETQYF. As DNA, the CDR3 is TGTGCCAGCAGTTCAGGGGAGACCCAGTACTTC.